A selection of T cell receptor beta chains follows, all from one sample in a study of OX40 agonist ivuxolimab in advanced cancers. The data were produced by immunoSEQ multiplex PCR, yet TCRdb's version contains in-frame clones alone and is incomplete. The data hold approximately 58,000 clones, with about 88% observed a single time. The source was CD4+ or CD8+ T cells sorted from blood, collected in a trial of the OX40 agonist ivuxolimab. The receptors were gathered from an adult with an advanced solid tumor such as melanoma, head and neck, liver or kidney cancer. Both conserved end residues are part of each CDR3. The order of the fields is CDR3 DNA, CDR3 protein, J gene, clone size, D gene, V gene. The D gene is left open where the match is weak. Clone size is stated in some rows and not others, as once, few, many or a class when expanded.

TGTGCCGGACAGGTACCCTCCTACGAGCAGTACTTC,CAGQVPSYEQYF,TRBJ2-7,-,TRBD1,TRBV30
TGCGCCAGCAGCTTCCTGAGCATGAACACTGAAGCTTTCTTT,CASSFLSMNTEAFF,TRBJ1-1,-,-,TRBV5-1
TGTGCCAGCAGCGTAGACTACGACACAGATACGCAGTATTTT,CASSVDYDTDTQYF,TRBJ2-3,-,-,TRBV9
TGTGCCAGCAGTTTATCCAGGGTAGGCCTACAGCTACAGAATGAGCAGTTCTTC,CASSLSRVGLQLQNEQFF,TRBJ2-1,once,-,TRBV27
TGTGCCGTAAGACAGGGGGCTAGAGAGCAGTACTTC,CAVRQGAREQYF,TRBJ2-7,-,TRBD1,TRBV28
TGTGCCAGTAGTAATCAGCGGGAGACGTTTAGTGAGCAGTTCTTC,CASSNQRETFSEQFF,TRBJ2-1,-,TRBD2,TRBV19
TGTGCCAGCAGTGAATATTATGGTCGGGACGGGCACCATTACGAGCAGTACTTC,CASSEYYGRDGHHYEQYF,TRBJ2-7,-,-,TRBV25-1
TGTGCCAGCAGCCCAGGACAGCCCACAGATACGCAGTATTTT,CASSPGQPTDTQYF,TRBJ2-3,once,-,TRBV9
TGCGCCAGCAGCCAAGACGGGACGGGGCAAGAGACCCAGTACTTC,CASSQDGTGQETQYF,TRBJ2-5,-,-,TRBV4-1
TGTGCCAGCAGCCGTACTAGCTCAGAGACCCAGTACTTC,CASSRTSSETQYF,TRBJ2-5,-,-,TRBV7-2
TGTGCCAGCAGCTTCCGAGGGTTCAGGGGAGGTAACATTCAGTACTTC,CASSFRGFRGGNIQYF,TRBJ2-4,-,-,TRBV11-2
TGTGCCTGGAGTAGGGATTCCACAGATACGCAGTATTTT,CAWSRDSTDTQYF,TRBJ2-3,-,-,TRBV30
TGTGCCAGCAGCTTAGGAGGCGCGGGAAGTCCCAAATTTAATGAGCAGTTCTTC,CASSLGGAGSPKFNEQFF,TRBJ2-1,-,-,TRBV7-9
TGTGCCAGCAGTTACTCGGAGGACAGGGGGCGGGCTGAGCAGTTCTTC,CASSYSEDRGRAEQFF,TRBJ2-1,-,TRBD1,TRBV6-6
TGTGCCAGCAGCGCGCCCGAAAGAGGCACCGGGGAGCTGTTTTTT,CASSAPERGTGELFF,TRBJ2-2,-,-,TRBV11-2
TGTGCCAGCAACGACAGGGTAGAGACCCAGTACTTC,CASNDRVETQYF,TRBJ2-5,-,TRBD1,TRBV7-2
TGTGCCAGCAGATCCGGGACTAGCGGGTACGAGCAGTACTTC,CASRSGTSGYEQYF,TRBJ2-7,-,TRBD2,TRBV6-6
TGTGCCAGTAGTATCGGCGTCACAGGGAGGAGGCAGTACTTC,CASSIGVTGRRQYF,TRBJ2-7,-,-,TRBV19
TGTGCCAGTAGTATTTCGACGGCTGCCTACGAGCAGTACTTC,CASSISTAAYEQYF,TRBJ2-7,-,-,TRBV19
TGTGCCAGCAGCATTCTAGGCCGAGCAACTAATGAAAAACTGTTTTTT,CASSILGRATNEKLFF,TRBJ1-4,-,-,TRBV28
TGTGCCAGTACCTCGGATTCTAGCGGAGACACAGATACGCAGTATTTT,CASTSDSSGDTDTQYF,TRBJ2-3,-,TRBD2,TRBV19
TGTGCCAGTAACCCTGCGGGGGCCGGGGAGCTGTTTTTT,CASNPAGAGELFF,TRBJ2-2,-,TRBD2,TRBV19
TGTGCCAGCATCCAAGCGGAGGGGCCTGAAGCTTTCTTT,CASIQAEGPEAFF,TRBJ1-1,-,-,TRBV28
TGTGCCAGCAGTTATCGGCACGGGCAAGAGACCCAGTACTTC,CASSYRHGQETQYF,TRBJ2-5,-,-,TRBV6-5
TGTGCCAGCAGACTGGACGGAAACACCGGGGAGCTGTTTTTT,CASRLDGNTGELFF,TRBJ2-2,-,-,TRBV7-6
TGTGCCAGCAGTAAAGACAAATGGACAGGGGAGTACAATGAGCAGTTCTTC,CASSKDKWTGEYNEQFF,TRBJ2-1,-,-,TRBV21-1
TGTGCCAGCAGCAAACTAAGGATCAGGGGGCAGCAAGAGACCCAGTACTTC,CASSKLRIRGQQETQYF,TRBJ2-5,-,-,TRBV21-1